This TCR beta chain was captured by sequencing in a study of control samples from healthy donors and cancer patients. Sample share makes this clone medium-sized. TCRdb's table, derived via immunoSEQ multiplex PCR, lists solely in-frame clones and lacks some. There are 350,000 to 450,000 clones in the sample; 90% occur only once, and around 6.5% lies in the top ten. The CDR3 length is 15 residues. Between the trimmed V and J ends, which lost 3 bases and 0 bases, there was a span of 9 bases. CDR1 is MRHNA, CDR2 SNTAGT, per germline. The sequenced material came from PBMCs. This TCR came from a man aged 40-50 years with head and neck cancer. The chain carries TRBV6-4 and TRBJ1-5; D perhaps matches TRBD1 (5 bases). As DNA, the CDR3 is TGTGCCAGCAGTGAAACGGGGGATAGCAATCAGCCCCAGCATTTT. The encoded protein is CASSETGDSNQPQHF.